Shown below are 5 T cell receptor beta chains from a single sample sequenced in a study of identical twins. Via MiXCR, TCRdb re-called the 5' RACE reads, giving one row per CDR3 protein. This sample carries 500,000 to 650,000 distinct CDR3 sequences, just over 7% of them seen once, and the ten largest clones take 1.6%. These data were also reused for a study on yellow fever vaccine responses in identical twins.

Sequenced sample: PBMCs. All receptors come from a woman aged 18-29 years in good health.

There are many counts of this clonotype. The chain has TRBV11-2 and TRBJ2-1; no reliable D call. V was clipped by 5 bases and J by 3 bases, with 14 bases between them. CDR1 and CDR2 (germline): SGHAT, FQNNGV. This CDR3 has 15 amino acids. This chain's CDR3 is CASSPLTGHYNEQFF. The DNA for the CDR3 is TGTGCCAGCAGCCCTTTAACCGGCCACTACAATGAGCAGTTCTTC.

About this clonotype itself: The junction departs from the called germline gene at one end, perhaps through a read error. The CDR3 here is CACSSTPGVGYSNQPQHF. The CDR3 DNA reads TGTGCCTGCAGTTCCACTCCGGGGGTTGGATATAGCAATCAGCCCCAGCATTTT. The chain recombines TRBV12-3 or TRBV12-4 with TRBJ1-5, with a weak D call TRBD1 (5 bases). The CDR3 covers 18 residues.

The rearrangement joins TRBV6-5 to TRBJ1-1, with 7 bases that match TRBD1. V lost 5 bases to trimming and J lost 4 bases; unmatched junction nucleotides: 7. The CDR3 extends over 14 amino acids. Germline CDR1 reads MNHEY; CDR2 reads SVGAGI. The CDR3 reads CASSNIQGITEAFF. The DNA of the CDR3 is TGTGCCAGCAGTAACATACAGGGGATCACTGAAGCTTTCTTT.

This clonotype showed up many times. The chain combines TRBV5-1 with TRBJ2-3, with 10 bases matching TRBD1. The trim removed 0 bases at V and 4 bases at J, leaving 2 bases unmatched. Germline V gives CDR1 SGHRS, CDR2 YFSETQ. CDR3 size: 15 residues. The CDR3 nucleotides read TGCGCCAGCAGCTTGGGAGGGACAGGGGCAGATACGCAGTATTTT. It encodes CASSLGGTGADTQYF. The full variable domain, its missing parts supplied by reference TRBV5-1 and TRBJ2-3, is KAGVTQTPRYLIKTRGQQVTLSCSPISGHRSVSWYQQTPGQGLQFLFEYFSETQRNKGNFPGRFSGRQFSNSRSEMNVSTLELGDSALYLCASSLGGTGADTQYFGPGTRLTVL.

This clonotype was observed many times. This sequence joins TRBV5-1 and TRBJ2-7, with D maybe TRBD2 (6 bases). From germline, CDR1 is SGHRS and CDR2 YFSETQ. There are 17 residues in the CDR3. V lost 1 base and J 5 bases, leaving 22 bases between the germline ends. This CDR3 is CASSLRLLAGSFHEQYF. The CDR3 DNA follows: TGCGCCAGCAGCTTGCGCCTTTTGGCGGGAAGTTTCCACGAGCAGTACTTC.